This T cell receptor (beta chain) stems from a study of blood T cell repertoires in COVID-19. Looking at the study overall: Nucleic acid was either cDNA or gDNA, and it came from T cells, B-cell-depleted T cells, or PBMCs.

Across 24 US areas, participants ranged in age from roughly 18 to 95 years. The CDR3 covers 14 residues. The germline V gene has CDR1 SNHLY and CDR2 FYNNEI. Libraries were prepared by immunoSEQ multiplex PCR; TCRdb keeps only in-frame clonotypes and omits some of them. The sample shows around 240,000 clones, more than 70% of them seen only once. To note about this clone: One end of the junction is discordant with germline, which a read error may explain.

The rearrangement joins TRBV2 to TRBJ1-2; TRBD1 matches at 7 bases. The sequence came from a woman aged 45 to 65 who had recovered from COVID-19. The specimen was PBMCs or T cells enriched from blood (not recorded which). As DNA, the CDR3 is TGTGCCAGCCCCCCGGGGACAGCTAAATATGGCTACACCTTC. It yields the protein CASPPGTAKYGYTF.